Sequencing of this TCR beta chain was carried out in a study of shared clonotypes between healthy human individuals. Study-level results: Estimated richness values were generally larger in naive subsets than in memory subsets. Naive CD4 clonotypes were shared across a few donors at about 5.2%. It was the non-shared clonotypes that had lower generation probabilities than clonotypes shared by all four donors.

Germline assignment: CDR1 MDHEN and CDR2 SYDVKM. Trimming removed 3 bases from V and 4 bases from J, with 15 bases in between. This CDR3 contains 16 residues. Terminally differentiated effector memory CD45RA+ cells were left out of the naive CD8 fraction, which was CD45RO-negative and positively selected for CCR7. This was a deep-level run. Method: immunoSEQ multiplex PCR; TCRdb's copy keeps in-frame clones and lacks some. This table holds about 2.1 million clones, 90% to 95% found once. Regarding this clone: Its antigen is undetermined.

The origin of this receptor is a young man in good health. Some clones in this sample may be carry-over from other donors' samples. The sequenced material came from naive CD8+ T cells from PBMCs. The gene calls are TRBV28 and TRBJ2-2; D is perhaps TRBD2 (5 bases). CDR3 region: CASSFRRGRGTGELFF. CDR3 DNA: TGTGCCAGCAGTTTCAGGAGAGGGCGCGGCACCGGGGAGCTGTTTTTT.